The clone carrying this T cell receptor beta chain was seen more than once but under ten times. Its antigen is currently unknown. The germline V gene encodes CDR1 MGHRA and CDR2 YSYEKL. CDR3 length equals 15 residues. V gave up 0 bases and J gave up 6 bases; unmatched junction bases: 5. This entry comes from a study of cytomegalovirus exposure and HLA in healthy donors. Study information: The platform used for the 120 or so validation repertoires matched that of the roughly 670 first-cohort repertoires, a later analysis reported. Overall study results and limits: The classifier, whose performance was assessed in both the original and validation cohorts, reportedly diagnosed cytomegalovirus status with high specificity and sensitivity. In a later analysis, first-cohort TCR clusters were found to tend to co-occur in the roughly 120 validation repertoires. While the bulk of TCR sequences proved rare, some public TCRs turned up in many donors.

Method: immunoSEQ multiplex PCR; TCRdb's copy keeps in-frame clones and lacks some. This table holds 70,000 or so clones, roughly 93% found once. The TCR was taken from a young woman in good health and CMV-seronegative. The sample was PBMCs. The V call is TRBV4-1, the J call TRBJ2-3; TRBD2 agrees at 8 bases. CDR3 sequence: CASSQEASGSDTQYF. DNA of the CDR3: TGCGCCAGCAGCCAAGAAGCGAGCGGGAGTGATACGCAGTATTTT.